Following are 18 T cell receptor beta chains from one sample sequenced in a study of CD8+CD57+ T cells in acquired aplastic anemia. Sequencing involved patients with CD8+CD57+ cell expansion previously shown by flow cytometry. Both TCR beta VDJ combination and CDR3 sequence profiling were carried out. Genomic DNA was the template for this profiling. TCRdb reprocessed the reads with MiXCR, giving one entry per CDR3 protein. This sample has just over 200,000 distinct CDR3 sequences, with less than 75% found just once. The sequenced material came from sorted CD4+, CD8+, or CD8+CD57+ T cells (not recorded which) from PBMCs. These receptor sequences come from a human donor with aplastic anemia.

The chain is built from TRBV9 and TRBJ1-2, with a weak D call TRBD1 (6 bases). Germline V lookup: CDR1 SGDLS, CDR2 YYNGEE. This CDR3 region has 13 residues. Trimming took 3 bases from V and 0 from J, leaving 6 bases between them. CDR3 bases: TGTGCCAGCAGCGACAGGGCTAACTATGGCTACACCTTC. It encodes CASSDRANYGYTF.

The chain links TRBV5-1 to TRBJ2-7; possibly TRBD2 for D (6 bases). CDR1 SGHRS and CDR2 YFSETQ come from the germline V gene. This CDR3 contains 15 residues. The V end lost 0 bases, the J end lost 4 bases, and 14 bases lay between the germline ends. CDR3 bases: TGCGCCAGCAGCTTGGAGGGACTCCTAGGGTACGAGCAGTACTTC. Protein sequence: CASSLEGLLGYEQYF.

Regarding this clonotype: A junction end diverges from the germline sequence, so it may reflect a read error. This sequence joins TRBV2 and TRBJ1-2, with unresolved D. The CDR3 length is 14 residues. The germline V gene encodes CDR1 SNHLY and CDR2 FYNNEI. CDR3 protein: CALLSTLANYGYTF. Here the CDR3 DNA reads TGCGCTCTTCTTTCCACTCTAGCTAACTATGGCTACACCTTC.

This clonotype was recorded a few times. The V and J genes are TRBV7-2 and TRBJ1-6, with 12 nucleotides matching TRBD1. V shed 2 bases, J shed 14 bases, and the junction held 4 bases outside the gene matches. The germline V gene encodes CDR1 SGHTA and CDR2 FQGNSA. The CDR3 consists of 14 residues. In nucleotides, the CDR3 is TGTGCCAGCAGCTTAAGGGACAGGGGGCAGTCCCTCCACTTT. It specifies CASSLRDRGQSLHF.

This clonotype has more than one count but fewer than ten. The chain couples TRBV2 to TRBJ1-2; 7 bases are a match to TRBD1. V trimming: 7 bases; J trimming: 7 bases; junction bases outside the gene matches: 9. Germline V lookup: CDR1 SNHLY, CDR2 FYNNEI. CDR3 size: 13 residues. The CDR3 bases are TGTGCCAGCATGGACAGGCCGTGGGGTGGCTACACCTTC. The encoded protein is CASMDRPWGGYTF.

CDR3: CASSERSVEKGKLFF. As DNA, the CDR3 is TGTGCCAGCAGTGAGAGGTCAGTCGAGAAGGGAAAACTGTTTTTT. This rearrangement joins TRBV2 to TRBJ1-4; D is ambiguous. The CDR3 has 15 residues. Germline CDR1 is SNHLY and CDR2 is FYNNEI. The germline V and J ends were trimmed by 3 bases and 10 bases, with 18 bases remaining between them.

The chain uses TRBV10-3 and TRBJ2-3; 11 bases map to TRBD2. V dropped 8 bases and J dropped 3; count of bases not matched to a gene: 4. CDR1 is ENHRY and CDR2 is SYGVKD in the germline V gene. The CDR3 runs to 14 residues. The CDR3 here is CAIATSGATDTQYF. The CDR3 DNA sequence: TGTGCCATCGCGACTAGCGGGGCTACAGATACGCAGTATTTT.

The chain couples TRBV9 to TRBJ1-4, with D uncertain. The CDR3 has 13 residues. V gave up 4 bases and J gave up 0 bases, with 4 bases separating them. In germline, CDR1 is SGDLS, CDR2 YYNGEE. The CDR3 spells CASSHPTNEKLFF. The CDR3 bases are TGTGCCAGCAGCCATCCAACTAATGAAAAACTGTTTTTT.

This clonotype was detected only once. The chain is built from TRBV12-3 or TRBV12-4 and TRBJ1-4; 8 positions agree with TRBD1. CDR3 size: 15 residues. The V and J ends lost 5 bases and 4 bases, in that order; junction bases with no gene match: 6. The CDR3 loop reads CASSGQGAGNEKLFF. CDR3 sequence (DNA): TGTGCCAGCAGTGGGCAGGGGGCCGGTAATGAAAAACTGTTTTTT.

The gene calls are TRBV6-1 and TRBJ2-6; TRBD2 is a possible D gene (5 bases). The CDR3 extends over 15 amino acids. The germline CDR1 and CDR2 sequences are MNHNS and SASEGT. Trimming took 4 bases from V and 1 from J, leaving 8 bases between them. The CDR3 DNA reads as TGTGCCAGCAGTGGGACTGCTTCTGGGGCCAACGTCCTGACTTTC. Protein sequence: CASSGTASGANVLTF.

This chain connects TRBV9 to TRBJ1-6; maybe TRBD1 (6 bases). The CDR3 length is 15 residues. The V gene's germline CDR1 is SGDLS and CDR2 YYNGEE. With 2 bases removed from V and 6 bases from J, the gap between germline ends came to 12 bases. The CDR3 DNA reads TGTGCCAGCAGCGTCGAACAGGGTGGTAATTCACCCCTCCACTTT. As protein: CASSVEQGGNSPLHF.

This chain links TRBV7-9 with TRBJ1-1; no definite D call. The V gene's germline CDR1 is SEHNR and CDR2 FQNEAQ (reference sequence). The CDR3 runs to 15 residues. The germline V and J ends were trimmed by 5 bases and 1 base, with 14 bases remaining between them. CDR3 sequence (DNA): TGTGCCAGCAGCCCACCTGTTACGGGGAACACTGAAGCTTTCTTT. Translation gives CASSPPVTGNTEAFF.

The table lists this clonotype with a count of one. The chain carries TRBV7-8 and TRBJ2-1; 7 bases map to TRBD2. Losses at the gene ends were 8 bases for V and 3 bases for J; bases not matched to a gene: 10. Germline CDR1 SGHVS, CDR2 FQNEAQ. CDR3 size: 15 residues. For the CDR3, the DNA is TGTGCCAGCGGAAAGCGGGACTGGGTCTACAATGAGCAGTTCTTC. Its protein product is CASGKRDWVYNEQFF.

The rearrangement links TRBV20-1 to TRBJ2-3, with D unclear. V was shortened by 1 base and J by 2 bases, with 13 bases between the two germline ends. CDR3 length equals 15 residues. The germline V gene encodes CDR1 DFQATT and CDR2 SNEGSKA (reference sequence). The CDR3 sequence: CSARVSSQITDTQYF. CDR3 DNA: TGCAGTGCTAGAGTAAGCTCTCAGATCACAGATACGCAGTATTTT.

The chain is built from TRBV20-1 and TRBJ2-7; no firm D call. The CDR3 extends over 11 amino acids. V dropped 3 bases and J dropped 3 bases, with 6 bases sitting between them. Germline CDR1 DFQATT, CDR2 SNEGSKA (reference sequence). The CDR3 DNA reads as TGCAGTGCTAGTCCAGACTACGAGCAGTACTTC. This codes for CSASPDYEQYF.

CDR3 amino acids: CASSIEAGGAYEQYF. DNA for the CDR3: TGTGCCAGTAGTATAGAGGCAGGGGGCGCGTACGAGCAGTACTTC. This chain links TRBV19 with TRBJ2-7; 8 bases match TRBD1. CDR1 LNHDA and CDR2 SQIVND come from the germline V gene (reference sequence). V lost 0 bases to trimming and J lost 4 bases; unmatched junction nucleotides: 5. This CDR3 region has 15 residues.

This clonotype has just one count. This chain uses TRBV12-3 or TRBV12-4 with TRBJ2-1; the D is unclear. The CDR3 contains 14 residues. The ends were cut back, 8 bases at V and 7 bases at J, with 18 bases in the middle. The CDR3 is CASVSASPTNEQFF. For the CDR3, the DNA is TGTGCCAGCGTATCGGCATCCCCCACTAATGAGCAGTTCTTC.

With respect to this clonotype: A much larger clonotype is one base distant, so this may be a read error. DNA for the CDR3: TGTGCCAGCAGTTACGCTCACTTGGTGAACACTGAAGCTTCCTTT. Translated, it gives CASSYAHLVNTEASF. The rearrangement links TRBV6-5 to TRBJ1-1; D not certain. The CDR3 has 15 amino acids. Germline CDR1 is MNHEY and CDR2 is SVGAGI.